The sequence of this T cell receptor (beta chain) was determined in a study of T-cell memory formation after mild COVID-19. Points from the study as a whole: Clones shrinking between day 15 and 85 showed a balanced CD4/CD8 split, and those that grew later tilted toward CD4+. Day 37-peaking second-wave clones had unconfirmed SARS-CoV-2 specificity.

There are a few counts of this clonotype. As yet, its antigen is unknown. The CDR3 sequence is 15 residues long. Germline V gene data show CDR1 as LGHNA and CDR2 as YNFKEQ. Trimming at V came to 4 bases and at J to 2 bases, leaving 1 base not matched to a gene. Constant-segment primers served in 5'RACE that generated TCR alpha and TCR beta cDNA libraries bearing sample barcodes and UMIs. One entry per CDR3 protein results from TCRdb running MiXCR on the 5' RACE reads. The data show under 300,000 distinct CDR3 sequences, 8% to 9.5% seen once. The chain joins TRBV4-2 to TRBJ2-4; TRBD2 matches 11 bases. The sample taken for sequencing was PBMCs or a T cell subset sorted from them (not recorded which). The receptor's source is a man in his late teens or twenties who had mild COVID-19 (a few samples of this study predate the infection). Cell type and time point are not known. CDR3 region: CASSLAGGPKNIQYF. Here the CDR3 DNA reads TGTGCCAGCAGCCTAGCGGGGGGGCCCAAAAACATTCAGTACTTC.